These 4 T cell receptor beta chains originate from one sample sequenced in a study of immune evolution from preneoplasia to lung adenocarcinoma. Measured with immunoSEQ multiplex PCR; TCRdb has only the in-frame clones, and not every one. The data hold a few thousand clones, with over 75% observed a single time. Sequencing used FFPE invasive lung adenocarcinoma tissue. These receptors were collected from a person aged 50-59 years with lung adenocarcinoma.

The chain joins TRBV6-5 to TRBJ1-1, with D possibly TRBD1 on 5 matching bases. The CDR3 is 14 residues long. Germline V CDR1 and CDR2: MNHEY, SVGAGI. Trimming stripped 3 bases from V and 7 bases from J, with 15 bases between. The CDR3 region has the DNA TGTGCCAGCAGTTATATGGGGGTGGAGGTTGAAGCTTTCTTT. It translates to CASSYMGVEVEAFF.

The V and J genes are TRBV7-2 and TRBJ2-3, with no clear D. Per the germline V gene, CDR1 is SGHTA and CDR2 is FQGNSA. This CDR3 region has 15 residues. Trimming took off 4 bases at V and 2 bases at J, with 13 bases between the two ends. CDR3 sequence reads: CASSYKAGNTDTQYF. CDR3 sequence (DNA): TGTGCCAGCAGCTACAAGGCCGGAAACACAGATACGCAGTATTTT.

The chain joins TRBV28 to TRBJ1-2; 9 bases map to TRBD1. V lost 3 bases to trimming and J lost 7 bases; unmatched junction nucleotides: 9. Germline CDR1 reads MDHEN; CDR2 reads SYDVKM. The CDR3 is made up of 15 amino acids. CDR3 residues: CASSLVGQGAGGYTF. CDR3 sequence (DNA): TGTGCCAGCAGTTTGGTGGGACAGGGTGCTGGTGGCTACACCTTC.

This clone came up once. The genes are TRBV27 and TRBJ2-7; D gene uncertain. Germline CDR1 and CDR2: MNHEY and SMNVEV (reference sequence). The germline V and J ends were trimmed by 0 bases and 3 bases, with 9 bases remaining between them. The CDR3 has 14 residues. The CDR3, as DNA: TGTGCCAGCAGTTTATCCCCATTAAACTACGAGCAGTACTTC. Residues: CASSLSPLNYEQYF.